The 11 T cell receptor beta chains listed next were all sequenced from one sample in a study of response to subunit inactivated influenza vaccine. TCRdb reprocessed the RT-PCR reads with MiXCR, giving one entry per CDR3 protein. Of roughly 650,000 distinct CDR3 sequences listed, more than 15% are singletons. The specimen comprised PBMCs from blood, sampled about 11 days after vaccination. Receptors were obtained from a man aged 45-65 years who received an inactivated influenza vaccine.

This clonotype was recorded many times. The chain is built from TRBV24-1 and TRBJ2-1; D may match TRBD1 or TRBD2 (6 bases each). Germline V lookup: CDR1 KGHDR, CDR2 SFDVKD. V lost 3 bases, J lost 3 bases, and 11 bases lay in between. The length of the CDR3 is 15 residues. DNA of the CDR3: TGTGCCACCAGTGATACTAGGGGGGTCTACAATGAGCAGTTCTTC. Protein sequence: CATSDTRGVYNEQFF.

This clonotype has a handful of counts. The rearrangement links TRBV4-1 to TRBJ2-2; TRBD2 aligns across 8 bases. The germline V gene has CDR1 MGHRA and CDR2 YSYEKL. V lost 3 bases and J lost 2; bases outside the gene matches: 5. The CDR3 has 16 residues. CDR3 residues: CASSQALAGNTGELFF. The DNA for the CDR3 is TGCGCCAGCAGCCAGGCGCTAGCGGGCAACACCGGGGAGCTGTTTTTT.

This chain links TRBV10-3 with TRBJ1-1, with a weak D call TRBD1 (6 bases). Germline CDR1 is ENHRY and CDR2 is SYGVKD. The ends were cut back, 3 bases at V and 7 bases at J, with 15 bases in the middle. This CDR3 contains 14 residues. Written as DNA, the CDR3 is TGTGCCATCAGTGATACCATGGGGGCGGGTGAAGCTTTCTTT. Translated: CAISDTMGAGEAFF.

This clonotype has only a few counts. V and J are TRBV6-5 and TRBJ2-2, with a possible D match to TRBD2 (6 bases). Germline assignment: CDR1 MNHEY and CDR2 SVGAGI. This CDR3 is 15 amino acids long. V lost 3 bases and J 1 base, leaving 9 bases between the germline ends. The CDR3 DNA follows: TGTGCCAGCAGTTATCGGGGGAAGAACACCGGGGAGCTGTTTTTT. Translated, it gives CASSYRGKNTGELFF.

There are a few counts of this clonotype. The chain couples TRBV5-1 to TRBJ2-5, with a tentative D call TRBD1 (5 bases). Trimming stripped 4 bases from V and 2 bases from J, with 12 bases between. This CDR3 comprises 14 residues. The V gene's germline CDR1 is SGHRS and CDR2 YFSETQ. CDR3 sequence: CASSLGAPQETQYF. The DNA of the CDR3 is TGCGCCAGCAGCCTTGGGGCCCCTCAAGAGACCCAGTACTTC.

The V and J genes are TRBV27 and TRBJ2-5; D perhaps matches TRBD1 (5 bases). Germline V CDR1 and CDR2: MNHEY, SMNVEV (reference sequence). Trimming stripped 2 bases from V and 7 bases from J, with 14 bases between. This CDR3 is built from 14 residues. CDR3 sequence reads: CASSLTTGPGTQYF. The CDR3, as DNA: TGTGCCAGCAGTTTAACCACAGGTCCAGGGACCCAGTACTTC.

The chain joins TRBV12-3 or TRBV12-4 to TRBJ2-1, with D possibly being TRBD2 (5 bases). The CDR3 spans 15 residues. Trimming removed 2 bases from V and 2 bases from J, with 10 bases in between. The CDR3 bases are TGTGCCAGCAGTTTATTGGACTTCCCCTACAATGAGCAGTTCTTC. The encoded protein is CASSLLDFPYNEQFF.

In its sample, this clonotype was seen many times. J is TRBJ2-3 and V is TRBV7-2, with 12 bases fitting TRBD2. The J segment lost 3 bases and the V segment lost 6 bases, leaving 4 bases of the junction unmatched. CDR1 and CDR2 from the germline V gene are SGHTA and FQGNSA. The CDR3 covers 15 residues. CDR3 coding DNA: TGTGCCAGCAGACAAGGACTAGCGGGGACAGATACGCAGTATTTT. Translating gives CASRQGLAGTDTQYF.

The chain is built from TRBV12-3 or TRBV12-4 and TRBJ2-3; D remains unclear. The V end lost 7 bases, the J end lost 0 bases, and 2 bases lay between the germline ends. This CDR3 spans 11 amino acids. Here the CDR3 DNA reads TGTGCCAGCATGAGCACAGATACGCAGTATTTT. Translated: CASMSTDTQYF.

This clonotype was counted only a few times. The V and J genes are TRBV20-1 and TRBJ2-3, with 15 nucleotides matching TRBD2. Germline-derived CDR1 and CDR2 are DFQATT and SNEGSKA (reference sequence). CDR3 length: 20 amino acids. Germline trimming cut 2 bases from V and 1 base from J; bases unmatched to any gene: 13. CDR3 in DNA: TGCAGTGCTAGACCAGGGGGACTAGCGGGAGGACTCGTTGGCACAGATACGCAGTATTTT. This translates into CSARPGGLAGGLVGTDTQYF.

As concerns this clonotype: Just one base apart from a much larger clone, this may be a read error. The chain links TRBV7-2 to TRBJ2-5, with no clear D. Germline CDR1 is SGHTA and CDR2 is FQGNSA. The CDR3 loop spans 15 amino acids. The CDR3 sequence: CASSLAKGYQETEYF. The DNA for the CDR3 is TGTGCCAGCAGCTTAGCGAAAGGCTACCAAGAGACCGAGTACTTC. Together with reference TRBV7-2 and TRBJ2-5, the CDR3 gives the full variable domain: GAGVSQSPSNKVTEKGKDVELRCDPISGHTALYWYRQSLGQGLEFLIYFQGNSAPDKSGLPSDRFSAERTGGSVSTLTIQRTQQEDSAVYLCASSLAKGYQETEYFGPGTRLLVL.